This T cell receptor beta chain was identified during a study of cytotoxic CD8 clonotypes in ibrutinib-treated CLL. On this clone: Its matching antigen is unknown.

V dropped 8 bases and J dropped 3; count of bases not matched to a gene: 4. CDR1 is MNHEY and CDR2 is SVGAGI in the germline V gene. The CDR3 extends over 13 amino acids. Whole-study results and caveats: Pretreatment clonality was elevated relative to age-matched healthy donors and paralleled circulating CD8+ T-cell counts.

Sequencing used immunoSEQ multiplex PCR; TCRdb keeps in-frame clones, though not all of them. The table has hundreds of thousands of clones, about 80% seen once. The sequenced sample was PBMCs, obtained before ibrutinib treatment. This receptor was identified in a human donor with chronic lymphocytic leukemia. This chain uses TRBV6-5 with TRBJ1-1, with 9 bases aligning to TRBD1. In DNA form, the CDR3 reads TGTGCCAGCGGAGGGACAGGGCACACTGAAGCTTTCTTT. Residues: CASGGTGHTEAFF.